Below are 27 T cell receptor beta chains sequenced from a single sample in a study of blood T cell repertoires in COVID-19. Using immunoSEQ multiplex PCR, the repertoire was profiled, and TCRdb retains in-frame clones only, with some absent. The sample lists approximately 50,000 clones; more than 70% were seen once. The sample was peripheral blood. Receptor source: a human donor in a cohort sampled during active COVID-19.

V is TRBV3-1 (or the pseudogene TRBV3-2) and J is TRBJ1-3; D remains unclear. CDR3 length: 14 amino acids. Per germline, CDR1 LGHDT and CDR2 YNNKEL (reference sequence). Trimming removed 1 base from V and 1 base from J, with 5 bases in between. The CDR3 bases are TGTGCCAGCAGCCAAGGGGCTTCTGGAAACACCATATATTTT. Encoded protein: CASSQGASGNTIYF.

The CDR3 loop is CASSAWARPGELFF. In DNA, the CDR3 is TGTGCCAGCAGTGCGTGGGCGCGACCCGGGGAGCTGTTTTTT. The V gene is TRBV6-4, the J gene TRBJ2-2; the D is unclear. V lost 4 bases and J 6 bases, leaving 12 bases between the germline ends. This CDR3 contains 14 residues. Germline CDR1 MRHNA, CDR2 SNTAGT.

V and J are TRBV5-6 and TRBJ1-5, with D perhaps TRBD1 (6 bases). The V gene's germline CDR1 is SGHDT and CDR2 YYEEEE. CDR3 size: 15 residues. Trimming removed 2 bases from V and 7 bases from J, with 16 bases in between. The CDR3 loop reads CASSFGRGGGQPQHF. The CDR3 nucleotides are TGTGCCAGCAGCTTCGGCAGGGGCGGGGGACAGCCCCAGCATTTT.

CDR3: CAWSRAGGNEQFF. CDR3 sequence (DNA): TGTGCCTGGAGTCGAGCGGGAGGCAATGAGCAGTTCTTC. V is TRBV30 and J is TRBJ2-1; 9 bases map to TRBD2. CDR3 length equals 13 residues. Germline V lookup: CDR1 GTSNPN, CDR2 SVGIG (reference sequence). The trim removed 2 bases at V and 6 bases at J, leaving 2 bases unmatched.

The table lists this clone with a few counts. The rearrangement joins TRBV19 to TRBJ2-6; D may be TRBD2 (6 bases). Trimming took 2 bases from V and 7 from J, leaving 12 bases between them. This CDR3 contains 15 residues. Germline CDR1 is LNHDA and CDR2 is SQIVND (reference sequence). The CDR3 sequence is CASSIQAGRANVLTF. CDR3 nucleotides: TGTGCCAGTAGTATACAGGCGGGGCGAGCCAACGTCCTGACTTTC.

The rearrangement links TRBV28 to TRBJ1-1; 7 nucleotides align to TRBD1. The V and J ends lost 6 bases and 5 bases, in that order; junction bases with no gene match: 12. The CDR3 is made up of 15 amino acids. In germline, CDR1 is MDHEN, CDR2 SYDVKM. The CDR3 protein is CASRADRILRTEAFF. The CDR3, as DNA: TGTGCCAGCAGGGCGGACAGGATCCTACGAACTGAAGCTTTCTTT.

This chain uses TRBV7-2 with TRBJ2-1, with D unresolved. CDR1 and CDR2 (germline): SGHTA, FQGNSA. This CDR3 has 13 residues. V was clipped by 1 base and J by 6 bases, with 7 bases between them. In DNA form, the CDR3 reads TGTGCCAGCAGCTTAGATACTTTCAATGAGCAGTTCTTC. Translation gives CASSLDTFNEQFF.

The chain uses TRBV12-5 and TRBJ2-2; weak D call: TRBD1 (5 bases). The length of the CDR3 is 11 residues. With 7 bases removed from V and 5 bases from J, the gap between germline ends came to 5 bases. Germline loops: CDR1 LGHNT, CDR2 FRNRAP. The CDR3 DNA reads TGTGCTAGTGAGGGGACCGGGGAGCTGTTTTTT. Encoded protein: CASEGTGELFF.

The gene calls are TRBV28 and TRBJ2-2, with TRBD1 matching 8 bases. CDR1 MDHEN and CDR2 SYDVKM come from the germline V gene. J gave up 2 bases and V 4 bases, and 6 bases lay outside the gene matches. The CDR3 sequence is 16 residues long. The CDR3 loop is CASSSSGTGNTGELFF. CDR3 coding DNA: TGTGCCAGCAGTTCCTCAGGGACAGGAAACACCGGGGAGCTGTTTTTT.

This clone showed up just once. The genes are TRBV5-1 and TRBJ1-2, with 7 bases lining up with TRBD1. Germline CDR1 and CDR2: SGHRS and YFSETQ. The CDR3 extends over 13 amino acids. The V gene end was trimmed by 2 bases and the J gene end by 6 bases; junction bases not matched to a gene: 4. This CDR3 is CASSFQGGDGYTF. The CDR3 DNA reads TGCGCCAGCAGCTTCCAGGGGGGAGATGGCTACACCTTC.

The chain links TRBV25-1 to TRBJ2-5, with TRBD2 matching 7 bases. The V and J ends lost 6 bases and 2 bases, in that order; junction bases with no gene match: 3. The length of the CDR3 is 13 residues. Germline V gene data show CDR1 as MGHDK and CDR2 as SYGVNS. CDR3 DNA sequence: TGTGCCAGCAGGAGAGCGGGGCAAGAGACCCAGTACTTC. This translates into CASRRAGQETQYF.

V usage is TRBV18 and J usage is TRBJ2-1, with TRBD1 matching 11 bases. The CDR3 is 16 amino acids. Germline V gene sequence: CDR1 KGHSH, CDR2 LQKENI. The junction had 9 bases not matched to a gene; V was cut back by 4 bases and J by 7 bases. The CDR3 region has the DNA TGTGCCAGCTCACAATCCGCCGGGACAGGGGGAAATGAGCAGTTCTTC. Translation: CASSQSAGTGGNEQFF.

The rearrangement joins TRBV4-1 to TRBJ1-4, with unresolved D. V shed 6 bases and J shed 6 bases, with 17 bases lying between them. CDR3 size: 15 residues. Germline-derived CDR1 and CDR2 are MGHRA and YSYEKL. CDR3 sequence reads: CASRSVGSIDEKLFF. CDR3 DNA sequence: TGCGCCAGCAGGTCGGTGGGGAGTATAGATGAAAAACTGTTTTTT.

This clone was detected once. This chain uses TRBV10-3 with TRBJ1-1; TRBD1 matches 9 bases. The length of the CDR3 is 14 residues. Germline values: CDR1 ENHRY, CDR2 SYGVKD. Losses at the gene ends were 10 bases for V and 0 bases for J; bases not matched to a gene: 6. CDR3 sequence: CASRDREMNTEAFF. CDR3 nucleotide sequence: TGTGCCAGCCGGGACAGGGAAATGAACACTGAAGCTTTCTTT.

The chain links TRBV4-1 to TRBJ1-2, with TRBD1 matching 7 bases. This CDR3 region has 14 residues. CDR1 is MGHRA and CDR2 is YSYEKL in the germline V gene. The trim removed 2 bases at V and 4 bases at J, leaving 4 bases unmatched. CDR3 DNA sequence: TGCGCCAGCAGCCAAACGACAGGGTCCTATGGCTACACCTTC. Its protein is CASSQTTGSYGYTF.

The rearrangement links TRBV5-1 to TRBJ1-4, with D tentatively TRBD1 (5 bases). This CDR3 spans 19 amino acids. The V end was cut by 5 bases, the J end by 1 base, with 24 bases between. Germline V lookup: CDR1 SGHRS, CDR2 YFSETQ. The DNA for the CDR3 is TGCGCCAGCAGTACCTTTAATTGGGGCGAAAGGGGAACTAATGAAAAACTGTTTTTT. Translating it yields CASSTFNWGERGTNEKLFF.

This clone was observed a single time. The V gene is TRBV7-2, the J gene TRBJ1-2; 7 bases map to TRBD1. Germline V gene lookup returns CDR1 SGHTA and CDR2 FQGNSA. CDR3 length: 13 amino acids. V dropped 1 base and J dropped 4; count of bases not matched to a gene: 0. CDR3: CASSLGDSYGYTF. DNA of the CDR3: TGTGCCAGCAGCTTAGGGGACAGCTATGGCTACACCTTC.

This clone came up once. The V gene is TRBV6-5, the J gene TRBJ1-5, with 7 bases lining up with TRBD1. V gave up 6 bases and J gave up 2 bases; unmatched junction bases: 4. Germline CDR1 MNHEY, CDR2 SVGAGI. The CDR3 consists of 14 residues. The CDR3, as DNA: TGTGCCAGCAGCGTTACAGGGGGCAATCAGCCCCAGCATTTT. It is translated as CASSVTGGNQPQHF.

The genes are TRBV5-8 and TRBJ2-1; TRBD1 agrees at 8 bases. Germline CDR1 and CDR2: SGHTS and YDEGEE. This CDR3 region has 16 residues. Losses at the gene ends were 1 base for V and 4 bases for J; bases not matched to a gene: 7. CDR3: CASSLPGQATYNEQFF. CDR3 nucleotides: TGTGCCAGCAGCTTGCCGGGACAGGCAACATACAATGAGCAGTTCTTC.

In DNA, the CDR3 is TGTGCCTGGAGTACCTTCCAGGGCTCTGGAAACACCATATATTTT. This translates into CAWSTFQGSGNTIYF. The rearrangement links TRBV30 to TRBJ1-3, with a possible D match to TRBD1 (5 bases). Germline CDR1 reads GTSNPN; CDR2 reads SVGIG (reference sequence). The CDR3 is 15 amino acids. The ends were cut back, 2 bases at V and 0 bases at J, with 11 bases in the middle.

The CDR3 region has the DNA TGTGCCATCAGCGGGACAGCTAACTCTGGAAACACCATATATTTT. As protein: CAISGTANSGNTIYF. This rearrangement joins TRBV10-3 to TRBJ1-3; 7 nucleotides align to TRBD1. This CDR3 comprises 15 residues. The germline gives CDR1 ENHRY, CDR2 SYGVKD. V shed 6 bases and J 0 bases; nucleotides not matched to a gene: 5.

This clone was counted once. The chain is built from TRBV30 and TRBJ2-5, with 10 bases lining up with TRBD2. Per germline, CDR1 GTSNPN and CDR2 SVGIG (reference sequence). Trimming cost V 2 bases and J 5 bases; bases outside gene matches: 11. The CDR3 has 16 residues. The CDR3 coding sequence is TGTGCCTGGAGTCGGGCTAGCGGGAGCTTGGCGGAGACCCAGTACTTC. It is translated as CAWSRASGSLAETQYF.

In this sample, this clone turned up once. CDR3 protein: CATSDPGTGGSYNEQFF. CDR3 nucleotide sequence: TGTGCCACCAGTGATCCCGGGACAGGGGGCTCCTACAATGAGCAGTTCTTC. The chain carries TRBV24-1 and TRBJ2-1; 11 bases are shared with TRBD1. The CDR3 consists of 17 residues. In germline, CDR1 is KGHDR, CDR2 SFDVKD. Unmatched junction bases numbered 3, after V lost 3 bases and J lost 0 bases.

The chain combines TRBV12-5 with TRBJ2-7, with 9 bases fitting TRBD2. Looked up from germline, CDR1 is LGHNT and CDR2 is FRNRAP. CDR3 length: 17 amino acids. The J segment lost 0 bases and the V segment lost 2 bases, leaving 8 bases of the junction unmatched. CDR3 sequence reads: CASGLFPSGDPSYEQYF. The CDR3 bases are TGTGCTAGTGGTTTGTTCCCTAGCGGGGACCCCTCCTACGAGCAGTACTTC.

The rearrangement uses TRBV7-9 and TRBJ2-3; 13 bases fit TRBD2. Trimming took 5 bases from V and 11 from J; bases not matched to a gene: 7. The CDR3 runs 14 residues. Germline loops: CDR1 SEHNR, CDR2 FQNEAQ (reference sequence). The CDR3 region has the DNA TGTGCCAGCAGCCCGACTAGCGGGGGGCCCAGGCAGTATTTT. Translating it yields CASSPTSGGPRQYF.

This clone was seen a few times. This chain links TRBV7-6 with TRBJ2-3, with 7 bases fitting TRBD2. The ends lost 7 bases at V and 3 bases at J; junction bases unmatched: 7. CDR3 length equals 14 residues. Looked up from germline, CDR1 is SGHVS and CDR2 is FNYEAQ. The DNA of the CDR3 is TGTGCCAGCACCCGCGGGGGAGCGACAGATACGCAGTATTTT. Its protein is CASTRGGATDTQYF.

The chain recombines TRBV25-1 with TRBJ2-7; D ambiguous. Between the trimmed V and J ends, which lost 5 bases and 4 bases, there was a span of 6 bases. The CDR3 sequence is 11 residues long. The germline CDR1 and CDR2 sequences are MGHDK and SYGVNS. CDR3 coding DNA: TGTGCCAGCAGTTTGGAGTACGAGCAGTACTTC. It specifies CASSLEYEQYF.